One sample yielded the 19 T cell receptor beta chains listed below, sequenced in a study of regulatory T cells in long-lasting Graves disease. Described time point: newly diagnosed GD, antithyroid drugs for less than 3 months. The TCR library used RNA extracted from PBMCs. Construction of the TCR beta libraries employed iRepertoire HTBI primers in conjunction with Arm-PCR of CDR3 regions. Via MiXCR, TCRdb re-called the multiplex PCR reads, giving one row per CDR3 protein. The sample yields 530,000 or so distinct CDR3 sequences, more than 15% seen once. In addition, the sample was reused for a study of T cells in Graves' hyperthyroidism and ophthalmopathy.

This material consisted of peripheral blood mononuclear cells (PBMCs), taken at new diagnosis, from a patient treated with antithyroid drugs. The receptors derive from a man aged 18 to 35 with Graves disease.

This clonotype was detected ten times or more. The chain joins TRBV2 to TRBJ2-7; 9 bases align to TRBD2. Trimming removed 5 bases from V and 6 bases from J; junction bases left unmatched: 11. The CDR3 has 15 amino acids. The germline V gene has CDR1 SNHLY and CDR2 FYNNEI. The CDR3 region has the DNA TGTGCCAGCAGTTTAACCGGGACTAGCTCTACCGAGCAGTACTTC. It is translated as CASSLTGTSSTEQYF.

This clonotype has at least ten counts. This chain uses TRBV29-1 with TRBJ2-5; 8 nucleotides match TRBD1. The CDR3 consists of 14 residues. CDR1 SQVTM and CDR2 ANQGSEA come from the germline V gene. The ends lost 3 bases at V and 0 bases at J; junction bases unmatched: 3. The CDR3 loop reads CSVDDRGDQETQYF. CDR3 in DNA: TGCAGCGTTGATGACAGGGGTGACCAAGAGACCCAGTACTTC.

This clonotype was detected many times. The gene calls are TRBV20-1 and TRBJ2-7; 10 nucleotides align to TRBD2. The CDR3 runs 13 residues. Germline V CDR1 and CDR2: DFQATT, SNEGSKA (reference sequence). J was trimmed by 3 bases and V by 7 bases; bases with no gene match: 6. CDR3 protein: CSVRTSGIYEQYF. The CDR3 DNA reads TGCAGTGTCCGAACTAGCGGGATCTACGAGCAGTACTTC.

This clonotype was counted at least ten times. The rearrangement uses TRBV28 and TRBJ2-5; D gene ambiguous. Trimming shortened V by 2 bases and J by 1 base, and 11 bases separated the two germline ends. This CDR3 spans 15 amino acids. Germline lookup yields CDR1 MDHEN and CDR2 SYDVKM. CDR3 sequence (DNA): TGTGCCAGCAGTTTAGGTGCAGTAGGCCAAGAGACCCAGTACTTC. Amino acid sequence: CASSLGAVGQETQYF. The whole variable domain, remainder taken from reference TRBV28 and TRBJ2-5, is DVKVTQSSRYLVKRTGEKVFLECVQDMDHENMFWYRQDPGLGLRLIYFSYDVKMKEKGDIPEGYSVSREKKERFSLILESASTNQTSMYLCASSLGAVGQETQYFGPGTRLLVL.

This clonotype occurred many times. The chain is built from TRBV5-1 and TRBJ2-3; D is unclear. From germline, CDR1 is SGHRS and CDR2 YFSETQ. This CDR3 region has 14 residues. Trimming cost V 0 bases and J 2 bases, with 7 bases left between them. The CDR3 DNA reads TGCGCCAGCAGCTTGGCCGAGGTCACAGATACGCAGTATTTT. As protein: CASSLAEVTDTQYF. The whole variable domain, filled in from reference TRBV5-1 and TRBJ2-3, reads KAGVTQTPRYLIKTRGQQVTLSCSPISGHRSVSWYQQTPGQGLQFLFEYFSETQRNKGNFPGRFSGRQFSNSRSEMNVSTLELGDSALYLCASSLAEVTDTQYFGPGTRLTVL.

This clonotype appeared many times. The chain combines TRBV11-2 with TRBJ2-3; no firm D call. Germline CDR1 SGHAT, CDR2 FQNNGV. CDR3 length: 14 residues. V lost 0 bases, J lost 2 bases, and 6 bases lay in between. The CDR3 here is CASSLDFPTDTQYF. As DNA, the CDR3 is TGTGCCAGCAGCTTAGATTTCCCCACAGATACGCAGTATTTT.

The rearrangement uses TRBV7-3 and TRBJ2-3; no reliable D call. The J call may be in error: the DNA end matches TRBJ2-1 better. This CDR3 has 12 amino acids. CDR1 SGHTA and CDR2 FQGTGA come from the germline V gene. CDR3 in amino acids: CASSFTLYEQFF. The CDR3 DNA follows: TGTGCCAGCAGTTTTACCCTCTACGAGCAGTTCTTC.

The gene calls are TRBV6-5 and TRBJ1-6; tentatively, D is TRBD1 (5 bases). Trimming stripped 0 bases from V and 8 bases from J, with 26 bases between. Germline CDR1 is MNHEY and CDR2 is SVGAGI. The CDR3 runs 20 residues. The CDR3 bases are TGTGCCAGCAGTTACTCAGGCAGGGAGCAAGGTTCTTTTCTGGATTCACCCCTCCACTTT. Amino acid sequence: CASSYSGREQGSFLDSPLHF.

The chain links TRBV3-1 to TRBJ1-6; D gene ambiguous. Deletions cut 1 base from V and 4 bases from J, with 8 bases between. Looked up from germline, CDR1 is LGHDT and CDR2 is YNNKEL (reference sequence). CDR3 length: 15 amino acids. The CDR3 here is CASSQGSVYNSPLHF. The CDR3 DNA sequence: TGTGCCAGCAGCCAAGGCTCAGTTTATAATTCACCCCTCCACTTT.

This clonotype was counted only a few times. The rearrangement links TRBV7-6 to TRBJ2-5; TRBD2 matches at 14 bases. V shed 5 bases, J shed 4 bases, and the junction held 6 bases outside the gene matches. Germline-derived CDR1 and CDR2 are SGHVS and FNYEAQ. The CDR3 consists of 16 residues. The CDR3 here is CASSQTSGRAGETQYF. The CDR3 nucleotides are TGTGCCAGCAGCCAGACTAGCGGGAGGGCCGGAGAGACCCAGTACTTC.

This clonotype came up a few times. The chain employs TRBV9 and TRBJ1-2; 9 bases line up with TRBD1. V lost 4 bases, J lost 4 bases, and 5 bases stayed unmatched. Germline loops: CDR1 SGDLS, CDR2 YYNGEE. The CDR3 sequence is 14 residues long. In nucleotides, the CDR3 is TGTGCCAGCAGCACTACAGGGGGCGGCTATGGCTACACCTTC. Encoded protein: CASSTTGGGYGYTF.

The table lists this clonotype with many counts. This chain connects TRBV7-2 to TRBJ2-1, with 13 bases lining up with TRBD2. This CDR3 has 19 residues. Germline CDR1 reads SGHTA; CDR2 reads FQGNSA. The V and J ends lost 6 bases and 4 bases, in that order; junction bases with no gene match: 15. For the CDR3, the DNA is TGTGCCAGCAGACGATGGACTAGCGGGAGTAGGGGGTGGTACAATGAGCAGTTCTTC. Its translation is CASRRWTSGSRGWYNEQFF.

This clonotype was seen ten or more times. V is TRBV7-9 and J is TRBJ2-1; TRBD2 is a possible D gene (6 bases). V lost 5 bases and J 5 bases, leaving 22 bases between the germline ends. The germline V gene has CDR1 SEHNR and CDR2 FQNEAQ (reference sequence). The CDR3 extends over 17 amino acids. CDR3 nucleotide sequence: TGTGCCAGCAGCCCTCATTGGACTAAGCGGCTACACAATGAGCAGTTCTTC. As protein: CASSPHWTKRLHNEQFF.

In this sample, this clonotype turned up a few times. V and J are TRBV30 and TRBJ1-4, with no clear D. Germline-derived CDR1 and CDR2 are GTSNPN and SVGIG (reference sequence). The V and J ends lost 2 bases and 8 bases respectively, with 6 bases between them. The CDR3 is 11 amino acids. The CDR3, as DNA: TGTGCCTGGAGTCGAGAGGAAAAACTGTTTTTT. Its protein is CAWSREEKLFF.

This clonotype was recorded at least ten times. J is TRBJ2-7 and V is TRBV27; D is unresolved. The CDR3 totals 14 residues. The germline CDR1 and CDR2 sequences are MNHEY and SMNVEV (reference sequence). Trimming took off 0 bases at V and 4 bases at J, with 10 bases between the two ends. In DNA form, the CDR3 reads TGTGCCAGCAGTTTATCAGGGATCCGTTACGAGCAGTACTTC. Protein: CASSLSGIRYEQYF.

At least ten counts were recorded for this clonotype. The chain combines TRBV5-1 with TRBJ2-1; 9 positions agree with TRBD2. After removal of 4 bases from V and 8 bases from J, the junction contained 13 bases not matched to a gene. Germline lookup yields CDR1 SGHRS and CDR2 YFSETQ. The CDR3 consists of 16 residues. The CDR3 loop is CASSPVGSGSWDEQFF. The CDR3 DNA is TGCGCCAGCAGCCCCGTGGGTAGCGGGAGTTGGGATGAGCAGTTCTTC. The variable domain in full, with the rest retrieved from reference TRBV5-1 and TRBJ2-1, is KAGVTQTPRYLIKTRGQQVTLSCSPISGHRSVSWYQQTPGQGLQFLFEYFSETQRNKGNFPGRFSGRQFSNSRSEMNVSTLELGDSALYLCASSPVGSGSWDEQFFGPGTRLTVL.

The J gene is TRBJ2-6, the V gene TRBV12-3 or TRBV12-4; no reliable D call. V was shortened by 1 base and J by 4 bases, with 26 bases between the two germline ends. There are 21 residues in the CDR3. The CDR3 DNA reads TGTGCCAGCAGTTTAGGTCTTGGTCGGAACCAATTAACTTCCGGGGCCAACGTCCTGACTTTC. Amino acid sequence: CASSLGLGRNQLTSGANVLTF.

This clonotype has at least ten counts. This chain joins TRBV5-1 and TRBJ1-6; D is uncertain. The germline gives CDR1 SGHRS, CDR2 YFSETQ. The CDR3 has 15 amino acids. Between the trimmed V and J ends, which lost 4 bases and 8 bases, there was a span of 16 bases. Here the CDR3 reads CASSGGGFWDSPLHF. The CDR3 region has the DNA TGCGCCAGCAGCGGTGGAGGGTTTTGGGATTCACCCCTCCACTTT.

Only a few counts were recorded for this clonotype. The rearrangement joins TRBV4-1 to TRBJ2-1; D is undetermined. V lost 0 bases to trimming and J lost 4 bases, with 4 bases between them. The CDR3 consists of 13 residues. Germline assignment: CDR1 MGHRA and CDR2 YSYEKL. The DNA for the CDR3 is TGCGCCAGCAGCCAAGAACAGTACAATGAGCAGTTCTTC. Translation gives CASSQEQYNEQFF.